This passage covers 3 T cell receptor beta chains from one sample sequenced in a study of technical replicates of blood from a handful of donors. Assay: immunoSEQ multiplex PCR; the TCRdb copy retains only in-frame clones and omits some. Of about 82,000 clones in the sample, 94% were seen once. Material: T cells isolated from PBMCs. Receptor source: a human donor in good health.

This clone showed up just once. This chain links TRBV12-5 with TRBJ2-7, with no clear D. Trimming pared 4 bases from V and 6 bases from J, leaving 7 bases between. The CDR3 covers 11 residues. Germline CDR1 and CDR2: LGHNT and FRNRAP. DNA of the CDR3: TGTGCTAGTGGTTCCCCTTCCGAGCAGTACTTC. Residues: CASGSPSEQYF.

This chain connects TRBV14 to TRBJ2-3, with 9 bases matching TRBD1. CDR3 length equals 15 residues. V shed 4 bases, J shed 6 bases, and the junction held 8 bases outside the gene matches. CDR1 and CDR2 (germline): SGHDN, FVKESK. For the CDR3, the DNA is TGTGCCAGCAGCCCCGGGACAGGGTGGAGGGATACGCAGTATTTT. Its protein is CASSPGTGWRDTQYF.

CDR3 bases: TGTGCCAGCAGTCAACAGGGGGCGAGGGATACGCAGTATTTT. Its protein product is CASSQQGARDTQYF. The chain uses TRBV6-4 and TRBJ2-3; 9 positions agree with TRBD1. The CDR3 sequence is 14 residues long. J was trimmed by 6 bases and V by 5 bases; bases with no gene match: 6. Germline assignment: CDR1 MRHNA and CDR2 SNTAGT.